The entry below describes one T cell receptor beta chain. Antigen: not known. CDR3 length: 15 residues. In germline, CDR1 is MGHRA, CDR2 YSYEKL. Trimming cost V 0 bases and J 7 bases, with 16 bases left between them. These data originate in a study of Ad26.COV2.S vaccination and SARS-CoV-2 variants. Study-wide background: Donor participated within the Ad26.COV2.S arm of the COV1001 trial. Study findings and constraints: Analytic work on TCR breadth and depth might have understated the full extent of total T cell responses.

Treatment noted: around 19 received Ad26.COV2.S at low or high dose, single or two shots; about 5 received placebo; per-sample allocation not given. Following the first vaccine or placebo injection, samples were taken on day 63. The repertoire was sequenced with immunoSEQ multiplex PCR; TCRdb's copy has only in-frame clones and lacks some. Here the sample spans a few hundred thousand clones, more than 80% being singletons. The V and J genes are TRBV4-1 and TRBJ2-7, with D possibly TRBD1 on 6 matching bases. The source material was peripheral blood, sampled in a trial of Ad26.COV2.S vaccine versus placebo. The TCR comes from a person between 18 and 60 years old who received the Ad26.COV2.S COVID-19 vaccine or a placebo. The CDR3 DNA sequence: TGCGCCAGCAGCCAAGACAGACAGGTGGTAGGAGAGCAGTACTTC. Its translation is CASSQDRQVVGEQYF.